The 3 T cell receptor beta chains in this list originate from one sample, sequenced in a study of preoperative IRX-2 immunotherapy in early breast cancer. Documented treatment: preoperative locoregional IRX-2 cytokine immunotherapy. Libraries were prepared by immunoSEQ multiplex PCR; TCRdb keeps only in-frame clonotypes and omits some of them. The sample contains approximately 34,000 clones, about 95% of which appear only once. This specimen was acquired from a patient treated with IRX-2 immunotherapy. These receptors all stem from a human donor with breast cancer.

The chain joins TRBV5-4 to TRBJ2-7; D is possibly TRBD1 (5 bases). Per germline, CDR1 SGHNT and CDR2 YYREEE (reference sequence). The V and J ends lost 0 bases and 4 bases respectively, with 8 bases between them. This CDR3 spans 13 amino acids. Here the CDR3 DNA reads TGTGCCAGCAGCTTGGGGGCAGGGTACGAGCAGTACTTC. Its translation is CASSLGAGYEQYF.

The rearrangement joins TRBV28 to TRBJ2-7; D may be TRBD2 (5 bases). The CDR3 runs to 16 residues. Germline values: CDR1 MDHEN, CDR2 SYDVKM. V was shortened by 8 bases and J by 6 bases, with 26 bases between the two germline ends. This chain's CDR3 is CASSGFSSYALGEQYF. The CDR3 DNA is TGTGCCAGCTCGGGGTTTAGTTCTTATGCGTTGGGCGAGCAGTACTTC.

In this sample, this clone turned up once. The chain employs TRBV29-1 and TRBJ2-5, with 10 bases matching TRBD2. V trimming: 4 bases; J trimming: 1 base; junction bases outside the gene matches: 3. Germline V gene lookup returns CDR1 SQVTM and CDR2 ANQGSEA. The CDR3 is made up of 14 amino acids. The chain's CDR3 is CSVGTSGIQETQYF. The CDR3 DNA reads as TGCAGCGTTGGGACTAGCGGCATCCAAGAGACCCAGTACTTC.